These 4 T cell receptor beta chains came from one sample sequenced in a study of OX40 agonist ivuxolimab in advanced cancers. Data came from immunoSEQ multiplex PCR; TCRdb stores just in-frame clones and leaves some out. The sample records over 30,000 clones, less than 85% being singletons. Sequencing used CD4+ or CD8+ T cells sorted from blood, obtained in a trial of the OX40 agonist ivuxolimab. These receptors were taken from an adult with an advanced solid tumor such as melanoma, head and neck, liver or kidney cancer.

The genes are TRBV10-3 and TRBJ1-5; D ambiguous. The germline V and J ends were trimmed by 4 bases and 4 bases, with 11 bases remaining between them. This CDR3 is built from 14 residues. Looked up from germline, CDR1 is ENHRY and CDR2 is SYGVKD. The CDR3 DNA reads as TGTGCCATCAGTGGGGAGAGTTCTAATCAGCCCCAGCATTTT. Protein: CAISGESSNQPQHF.

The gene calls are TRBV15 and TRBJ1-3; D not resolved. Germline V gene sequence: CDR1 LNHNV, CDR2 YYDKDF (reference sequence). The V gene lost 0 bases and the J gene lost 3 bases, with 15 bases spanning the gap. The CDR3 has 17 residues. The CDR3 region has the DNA TGTGCCACCAGCAGAGATCGGGCAGGTGGACTTGGAAACACCATATATTTT. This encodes CATSRDRAGGLGNTIYF.

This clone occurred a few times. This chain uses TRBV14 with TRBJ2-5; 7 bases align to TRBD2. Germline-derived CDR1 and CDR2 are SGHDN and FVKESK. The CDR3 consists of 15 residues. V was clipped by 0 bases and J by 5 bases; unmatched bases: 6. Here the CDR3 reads CASSQESGDGETQYF. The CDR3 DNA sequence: TGTGCCAGCAGCCAAGAAAGCGGGGATGGGGAGACCCAGTACTTC.

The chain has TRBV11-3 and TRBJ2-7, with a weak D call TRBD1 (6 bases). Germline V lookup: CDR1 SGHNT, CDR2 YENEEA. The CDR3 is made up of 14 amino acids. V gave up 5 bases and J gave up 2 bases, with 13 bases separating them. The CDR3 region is CASSRSGTTYEQYF. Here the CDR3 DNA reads TGTGCCAGCAGCAGATCCGGGACAACCTACGAGCAGTACTTC.